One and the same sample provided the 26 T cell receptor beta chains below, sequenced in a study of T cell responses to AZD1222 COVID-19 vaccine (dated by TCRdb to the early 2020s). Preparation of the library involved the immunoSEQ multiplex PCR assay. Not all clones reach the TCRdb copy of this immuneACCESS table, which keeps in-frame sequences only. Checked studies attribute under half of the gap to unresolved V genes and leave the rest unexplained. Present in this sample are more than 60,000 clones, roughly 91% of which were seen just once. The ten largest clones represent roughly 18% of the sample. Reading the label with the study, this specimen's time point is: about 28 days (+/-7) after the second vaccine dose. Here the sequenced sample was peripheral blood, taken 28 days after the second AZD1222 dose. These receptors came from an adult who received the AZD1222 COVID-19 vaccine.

CDR3 protein: CATSPIGDGYTF. As DNA, the CDR3 is TGTGCCACCAGCCCCATAGGGGATGGCTACACCTTC. This sequence joins TRBV15 and TRBJ1-2; D may be TRBD1 (5 bases). V lost 5 bases, J lost 6 bases, and 10 bases lay in between. The CDR3 extends over 12 amino acids. The V gene's germline CDR1 is LNHNV and CDR2 YYDKDF (reference sequence). Combining the CDR3 with reference TRBV15 and TRBJ1-2 gives the whole variable domain DAMVIQNPRYQVTQFGKPVTLSCSQTLNHNVMYWYQQKSSQAPKLLFHYYDKDFNNEADTPDNFQSRRPNTSFCFLDIRSPGLGDTAMYLCATSPIGDGYTFGSGTRLTVV.

The CDR3, as DNA: TGTGCCAGCAGCTTAGCGGTACTAGCCCACGAGCAGTACTTC. It codes for CASSLAVLAHEQYF. This chain uses TRBV7-2 with TRBJ2-7, with a tentative D call TRBD2 (6 bases). This CDR3 spans 14 amino acids. Per germline, CDR1 SGHTA and CDR2 FQGNSA. Trimming took 0 bases from V and 5 from J, leaving 11 bases between them.

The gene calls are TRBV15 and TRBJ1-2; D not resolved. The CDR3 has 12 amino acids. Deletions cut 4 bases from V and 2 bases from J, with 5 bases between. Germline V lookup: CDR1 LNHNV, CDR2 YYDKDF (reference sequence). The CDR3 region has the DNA TGTGCCACCAGCACCAGGAACTATGGCTACACCTTC. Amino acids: CATSTRNYGYTF. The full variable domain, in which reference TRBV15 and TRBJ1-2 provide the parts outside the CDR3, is DAMVIQNPRYQVTQFGKPVTLSCSQTLNHNVMYWYQQKSSQAPKLLFHYYDKDFNNEADTPDNFQSRRPNTSFCFLDIRSPGLGDTAMYLCATSTRNYGYTFGSGTRLTVV.

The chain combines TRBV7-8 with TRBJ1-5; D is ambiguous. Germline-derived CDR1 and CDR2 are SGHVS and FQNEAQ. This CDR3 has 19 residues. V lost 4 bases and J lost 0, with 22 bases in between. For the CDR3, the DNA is TGTGCCAGCAGCTCTAGAAGCAAGGGAGTGGAATATAGCAATCAGCCCCAGCATTTT. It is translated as CASSSRSKGVEYSNQPQHF. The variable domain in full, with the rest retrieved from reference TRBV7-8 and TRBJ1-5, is GAGVSQSPRYKVAKRGQDVALRCDPISGHVSLFWYQQALGQGPEFLTYFQNEAQLDKSGLPSDRFFAERPEGSVSTLKIQRTQQEDSAVYLCASSSRSKGVEYSNQPQHFGDGTRLSIL.

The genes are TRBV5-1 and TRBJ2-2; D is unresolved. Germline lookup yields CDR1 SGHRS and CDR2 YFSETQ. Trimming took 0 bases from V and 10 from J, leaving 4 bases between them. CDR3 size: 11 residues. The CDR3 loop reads CASSLGVELFF. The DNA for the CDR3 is TGCGCCAGCAGCTTGGGCGTGGAGCTGTTTTTT.

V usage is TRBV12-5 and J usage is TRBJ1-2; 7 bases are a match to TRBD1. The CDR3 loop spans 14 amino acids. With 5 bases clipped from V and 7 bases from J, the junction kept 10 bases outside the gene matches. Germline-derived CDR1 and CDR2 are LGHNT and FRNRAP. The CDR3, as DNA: TGTGCTAGTGGTCCTCGGACAGGTTCCAGTGGCTACACCTTC. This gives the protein CASGPRTGSSGYTF.

The CDR3 region has the DNA TGTGCCAGCAGCGACGGAGACTTAGGAAGAAACACCATATATTTT. Translating gives CASSDGDLGRNTIYF. The chain joins TRBV9 to TRBJ1-3; D remains unclear. The V end was cut by 3 bases, the J end by 5 bases, with 15 bases between. Germline values: CDR1 SGDLS, CDR2 YYNGEE. The CDR3 runs to 15 residues.

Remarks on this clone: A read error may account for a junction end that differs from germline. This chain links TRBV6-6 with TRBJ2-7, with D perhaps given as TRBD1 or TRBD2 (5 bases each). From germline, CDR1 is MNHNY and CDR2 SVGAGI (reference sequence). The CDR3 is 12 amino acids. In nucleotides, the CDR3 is TGTGCCAGCAGCCTCACCCCCGGGACCCCAGACTTC. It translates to CASSLTPGTPDF.

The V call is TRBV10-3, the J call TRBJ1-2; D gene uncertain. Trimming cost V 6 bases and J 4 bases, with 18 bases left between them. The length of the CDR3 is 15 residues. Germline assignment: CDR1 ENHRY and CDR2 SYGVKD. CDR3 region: CAISPPRAEGYGYTF. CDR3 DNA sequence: TGTGCCATCAGCCCCCCAAGGGCGGAAGGCTATGGCTACACCTTC.

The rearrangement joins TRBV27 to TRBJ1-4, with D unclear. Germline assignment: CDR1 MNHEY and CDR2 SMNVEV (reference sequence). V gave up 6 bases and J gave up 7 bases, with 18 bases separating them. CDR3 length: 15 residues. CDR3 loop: CASRGYGQEGEKLFF. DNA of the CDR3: TGTGCCAGCAGGGGATACGGCCAGGAGGGTGAAAAACTGTTTTTT.

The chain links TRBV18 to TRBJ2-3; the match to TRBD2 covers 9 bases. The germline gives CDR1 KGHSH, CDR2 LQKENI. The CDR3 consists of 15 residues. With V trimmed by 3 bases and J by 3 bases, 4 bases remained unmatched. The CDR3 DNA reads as TGTGCCAGCTCACCTGTGGGACTAGCTACAGATACGCAGTATTTT. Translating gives CASSPVGLATDTQYF. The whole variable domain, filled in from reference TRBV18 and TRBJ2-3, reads NAGVMQNPRHLVRRRGQEARLRCSPMKGHSHVYWYRQLPEEGLKFMVYLQKENIIDESGMPKERFSAEFPKEGPSILRIQQVVRGDSAAYFCASSPVGLATDTQYFGPGTRLTVL.

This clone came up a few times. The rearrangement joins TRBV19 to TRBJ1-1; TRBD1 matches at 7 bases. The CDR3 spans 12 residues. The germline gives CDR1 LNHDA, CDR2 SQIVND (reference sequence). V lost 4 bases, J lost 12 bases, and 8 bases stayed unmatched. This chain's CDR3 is CASSTRQGWTFF. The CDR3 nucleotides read TGTGCCAGTAGTACAAGACAGGGATGGACTTTCTTT.

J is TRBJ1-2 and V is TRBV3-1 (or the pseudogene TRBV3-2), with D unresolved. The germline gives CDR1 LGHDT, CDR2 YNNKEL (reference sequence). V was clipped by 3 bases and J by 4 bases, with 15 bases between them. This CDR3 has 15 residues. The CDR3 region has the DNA TGTGCCAGCAGCCACGGGGATCAGGAGATCTATGGCTACACCTTC. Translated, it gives CASSHGDQEIYGYTF.

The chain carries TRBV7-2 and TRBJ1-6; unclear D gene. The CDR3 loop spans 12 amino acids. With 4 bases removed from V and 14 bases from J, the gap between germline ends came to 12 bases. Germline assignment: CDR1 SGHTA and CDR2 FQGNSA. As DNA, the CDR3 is TGTGCCAGCAGCTCGAACCTGAGGGCCCTCCACTTT. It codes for CASSSNLRALHF.

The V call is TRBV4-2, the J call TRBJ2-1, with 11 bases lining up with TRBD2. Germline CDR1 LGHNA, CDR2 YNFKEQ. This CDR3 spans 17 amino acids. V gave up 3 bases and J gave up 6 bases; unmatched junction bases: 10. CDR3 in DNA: TGTGCCAGCAGCCAGGGAATAGCGGGGGGGAGTGGCAATGAGCAGTTCTTC. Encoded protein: CASSQGIAGGSGNEQFF.

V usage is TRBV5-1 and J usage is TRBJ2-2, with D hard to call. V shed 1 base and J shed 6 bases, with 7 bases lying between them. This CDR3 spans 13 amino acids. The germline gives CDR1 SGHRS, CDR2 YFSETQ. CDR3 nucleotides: TGCGCCAGCAGCTTGCGATCCCCCGGGGAGCTGTTTTTT. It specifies CASSLRSPGELFF.

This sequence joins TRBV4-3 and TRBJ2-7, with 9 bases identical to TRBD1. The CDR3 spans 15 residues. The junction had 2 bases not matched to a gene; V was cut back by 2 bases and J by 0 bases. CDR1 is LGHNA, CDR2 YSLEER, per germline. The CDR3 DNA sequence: TGCGCCAGCAGCCAAATGACAGGGGGCTCCTACGAGCAGTACTTC. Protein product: CASSQMTGGSYEQYF.

The CDR3: CASSQQGAGNTIYF. The CDR3 region has the DNA TGTGCCAGCAGCCAACAGGGGGCTGGAAACACCATATATTTT. The rearrangement links TRBV3-1 (or the pseudogene TRBV3-2) to TRBJ1-3, with 7 bases fitting TRBD1. J was trimmed by 2 bases and V by 2 bases; bases with no gene match: 0. This CDR3 comprises 14 residues. Germline loops: CDR1 LGHDT, CDR2 YNNKEL (reference sequence).

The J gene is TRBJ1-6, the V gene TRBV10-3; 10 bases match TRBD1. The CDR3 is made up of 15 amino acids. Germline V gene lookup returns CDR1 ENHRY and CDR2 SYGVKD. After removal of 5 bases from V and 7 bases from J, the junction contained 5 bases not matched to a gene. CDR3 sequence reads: CAISTGQGDNSPLHF. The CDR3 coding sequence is TGTGCCATCAGTACCGGACAGGGGGACAATTCACCCCTCCACTTT.

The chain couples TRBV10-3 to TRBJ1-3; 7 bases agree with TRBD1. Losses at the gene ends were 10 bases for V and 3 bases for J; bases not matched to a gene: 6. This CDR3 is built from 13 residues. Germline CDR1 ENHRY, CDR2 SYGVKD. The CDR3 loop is CATLQGSGNTIYF. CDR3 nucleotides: TGTGCCACTTTACAGGGGAGTGGAAACACCATATATTTT.

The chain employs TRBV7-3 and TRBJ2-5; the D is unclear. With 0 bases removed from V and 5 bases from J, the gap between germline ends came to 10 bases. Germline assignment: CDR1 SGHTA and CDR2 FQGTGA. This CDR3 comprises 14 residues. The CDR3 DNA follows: TGTGCCAGCAGCTTAACCCCAGCCGGGGAGACCCAGTACTTC. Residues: CASSLTPAGETQYF.

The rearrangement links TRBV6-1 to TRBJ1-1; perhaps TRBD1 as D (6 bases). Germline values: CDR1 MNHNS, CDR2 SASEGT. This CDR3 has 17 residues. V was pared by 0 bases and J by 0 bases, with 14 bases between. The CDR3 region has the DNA TGTGCCAGCAGTGAAGCGCTTCAGGGGCGGGTGAACACTGAAGCTTTCTTT. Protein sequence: CASSEALQGRVNTEAFF.

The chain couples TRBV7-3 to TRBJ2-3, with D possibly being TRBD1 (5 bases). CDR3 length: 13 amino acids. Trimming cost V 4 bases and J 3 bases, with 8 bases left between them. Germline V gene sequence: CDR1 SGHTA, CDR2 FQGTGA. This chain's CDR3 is CASSSQVTDTQYF. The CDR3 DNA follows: TGTGCCAGCAGCTCACAGGTGACAGATACGCAGTATTTT. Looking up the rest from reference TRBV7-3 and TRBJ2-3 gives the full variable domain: GAGVSQTPSNKVTEKGKYVELRCDPISGHTALYWYRQSLGQGPEFLIYFQGTGAADDSGLPNDRFFAVRPEGSVSTLKIQRTERGDSAVYLCASSSQVTDTQYFGPGTRLTVL.

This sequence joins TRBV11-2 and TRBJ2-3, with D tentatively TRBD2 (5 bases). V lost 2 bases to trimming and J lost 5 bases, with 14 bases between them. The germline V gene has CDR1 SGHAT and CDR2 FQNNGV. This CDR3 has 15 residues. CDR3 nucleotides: TGTGCCAGCAGCTTATTAGCGATAGCCCAAGATACGCAGTATTTT. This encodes CASSLLAIAQDTQYF.

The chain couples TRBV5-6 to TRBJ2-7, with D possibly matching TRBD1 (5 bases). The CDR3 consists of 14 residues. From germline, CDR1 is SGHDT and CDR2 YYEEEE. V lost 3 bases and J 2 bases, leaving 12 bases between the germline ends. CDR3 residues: CASSSRQRTYEQYF. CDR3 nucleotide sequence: TGTGCCAGCAGCTCGAGACAGCGCACCTACGAGCAGTACTTC.

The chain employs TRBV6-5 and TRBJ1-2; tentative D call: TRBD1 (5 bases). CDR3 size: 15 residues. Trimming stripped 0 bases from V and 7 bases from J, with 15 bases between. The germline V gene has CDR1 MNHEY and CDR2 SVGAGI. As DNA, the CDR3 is TGTGCCAGCAGTTACTCGATGAGGGCAGGGACTGGCTACACCTTC. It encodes CASSYSMRAGTGYTF.